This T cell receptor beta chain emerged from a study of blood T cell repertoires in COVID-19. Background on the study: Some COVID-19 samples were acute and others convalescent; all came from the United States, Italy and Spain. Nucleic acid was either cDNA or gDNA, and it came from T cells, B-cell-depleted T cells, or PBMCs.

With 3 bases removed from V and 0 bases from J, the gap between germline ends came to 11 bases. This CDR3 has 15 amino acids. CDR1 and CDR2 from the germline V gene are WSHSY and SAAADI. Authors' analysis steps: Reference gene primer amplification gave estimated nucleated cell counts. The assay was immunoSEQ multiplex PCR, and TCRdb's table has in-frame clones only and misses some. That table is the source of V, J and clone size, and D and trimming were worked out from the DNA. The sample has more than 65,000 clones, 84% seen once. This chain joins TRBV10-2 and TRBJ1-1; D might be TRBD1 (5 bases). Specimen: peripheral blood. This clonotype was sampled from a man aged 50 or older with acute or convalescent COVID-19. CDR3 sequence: CASSDWGPMNTEAFF. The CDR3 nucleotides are TGCGCCAGCAGTGACTGGGGCCCCATGAACACTGAAGCTTTCTTT.